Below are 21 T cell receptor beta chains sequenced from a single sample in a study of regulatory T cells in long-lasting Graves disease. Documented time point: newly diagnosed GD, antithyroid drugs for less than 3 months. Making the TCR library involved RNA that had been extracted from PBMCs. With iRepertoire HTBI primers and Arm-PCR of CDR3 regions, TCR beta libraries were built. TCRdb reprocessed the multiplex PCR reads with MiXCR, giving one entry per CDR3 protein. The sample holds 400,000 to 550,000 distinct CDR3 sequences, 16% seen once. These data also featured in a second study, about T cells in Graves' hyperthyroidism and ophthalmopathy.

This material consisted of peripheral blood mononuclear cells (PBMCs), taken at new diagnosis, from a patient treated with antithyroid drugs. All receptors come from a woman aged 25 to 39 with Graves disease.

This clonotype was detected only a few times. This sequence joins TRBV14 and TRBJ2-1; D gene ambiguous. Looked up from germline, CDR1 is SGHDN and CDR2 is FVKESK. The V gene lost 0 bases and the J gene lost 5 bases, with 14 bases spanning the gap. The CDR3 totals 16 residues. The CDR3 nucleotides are TGTGCCAGCAGCCAAGATATGACCCTTAAACACAATGAGCAGTTCTTC. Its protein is CASSQDMTLKHNEQFF.

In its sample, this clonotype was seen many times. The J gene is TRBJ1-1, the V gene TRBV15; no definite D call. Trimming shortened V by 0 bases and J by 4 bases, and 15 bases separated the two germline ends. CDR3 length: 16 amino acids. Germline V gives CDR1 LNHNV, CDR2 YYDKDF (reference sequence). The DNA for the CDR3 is TGTGCCACCAGCAGAGACAGTTTGGCAGCATCCACTGAAGCTTTCTTT. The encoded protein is CATSRDSLAASTEAFF.

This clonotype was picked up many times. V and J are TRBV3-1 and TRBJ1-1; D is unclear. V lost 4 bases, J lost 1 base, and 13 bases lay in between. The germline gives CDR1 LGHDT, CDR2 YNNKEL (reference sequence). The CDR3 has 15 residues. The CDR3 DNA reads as TGTGCCAGCAGCCCCCCAGGCCAGACGAACACTGAAGCTTTCTTT. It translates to CASSPPGQTNTEAFF.

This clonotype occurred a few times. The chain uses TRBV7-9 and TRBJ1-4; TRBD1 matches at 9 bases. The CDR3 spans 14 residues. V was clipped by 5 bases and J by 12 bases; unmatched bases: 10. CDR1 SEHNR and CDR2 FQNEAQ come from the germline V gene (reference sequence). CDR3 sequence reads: CASSRSGQGRQLFF. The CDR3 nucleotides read TGTGCCAGCAGCCGCTCGGGACAGGGACGTCAACTGTTTTTT.

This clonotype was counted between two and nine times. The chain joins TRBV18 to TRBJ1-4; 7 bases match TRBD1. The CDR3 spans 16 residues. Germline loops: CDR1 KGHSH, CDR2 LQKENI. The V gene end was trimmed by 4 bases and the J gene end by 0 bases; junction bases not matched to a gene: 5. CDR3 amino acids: CASSQPGQPTNEKLFF. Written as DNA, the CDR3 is TGTGCCAGCTCACAACCGGGACAGCCAACTAATGAAAAACTGTTTTTT.

The CDR3 protein is CASSPETGSSYEQYF. The CDR3 nucleotides read TGTGCCAGTAGTCCGGAGACTGGGAGCTCCTACGAGCAGTACTTC. The chain has TRBV19 and TRBJ2-7, with D maybe TRBD2 (5 bases). Germline-derived CDR1 and CDR2 are LNHDA and SQIVND (reference sequence). The CDR3 is 15 residues long. V was clipped by 5 bases and J by 0 bases, with 14 bases between them.

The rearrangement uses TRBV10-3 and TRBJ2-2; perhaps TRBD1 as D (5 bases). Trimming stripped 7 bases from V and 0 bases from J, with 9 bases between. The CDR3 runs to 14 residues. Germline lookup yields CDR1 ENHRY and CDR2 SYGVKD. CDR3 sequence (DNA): TGTGCCATCACGGAGACAGCGAACACCGGGGAGCTGTTTTTT. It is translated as CAITETANTGELFF.

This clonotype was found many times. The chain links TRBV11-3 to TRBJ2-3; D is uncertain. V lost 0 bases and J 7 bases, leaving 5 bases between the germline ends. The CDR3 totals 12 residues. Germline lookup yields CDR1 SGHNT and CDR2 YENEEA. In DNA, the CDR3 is TGTGCCAGCAGCTTAGATGGCCATACGCAGTATTTT. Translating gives CASSLDGHTQYF.

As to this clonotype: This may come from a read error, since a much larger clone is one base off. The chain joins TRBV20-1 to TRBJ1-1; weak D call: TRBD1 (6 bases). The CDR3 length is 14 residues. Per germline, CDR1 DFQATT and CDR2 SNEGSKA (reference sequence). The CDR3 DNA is TGCAGCGTTGAATTTGGAGACAGGAACACTGAAGTTTTCTTT. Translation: CSVEFGDRNTEVFF.

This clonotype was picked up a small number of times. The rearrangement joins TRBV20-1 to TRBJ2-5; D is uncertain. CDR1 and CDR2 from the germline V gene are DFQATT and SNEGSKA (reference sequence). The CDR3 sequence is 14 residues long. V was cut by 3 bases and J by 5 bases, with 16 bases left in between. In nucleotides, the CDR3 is TGCAGTGCTAGTTTGGCCGATGGGTTGGAGACCCAGTACTTC. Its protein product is CSASLADGLETQYF.

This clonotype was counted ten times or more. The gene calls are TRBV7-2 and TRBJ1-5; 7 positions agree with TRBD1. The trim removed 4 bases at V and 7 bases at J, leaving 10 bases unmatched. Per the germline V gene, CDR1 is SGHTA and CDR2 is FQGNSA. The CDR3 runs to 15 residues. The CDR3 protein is CASSSSGGWIQPQHF. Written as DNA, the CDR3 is TGTGCCAGCAGCTCCTCAGGGGGATGGATACAGCCCCAGCATTTT. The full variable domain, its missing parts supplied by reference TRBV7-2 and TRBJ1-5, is GAGVSQSPSNKVTEKGKDVELRCDPISGHTALYWYRQSLGQGLEFLIYFQGNSAPDKSGLPSDRFSAERTGGSVSTLTIQRTQQEDSAVYLCASSSSGGWIQPQHFGDGTRLSIL.

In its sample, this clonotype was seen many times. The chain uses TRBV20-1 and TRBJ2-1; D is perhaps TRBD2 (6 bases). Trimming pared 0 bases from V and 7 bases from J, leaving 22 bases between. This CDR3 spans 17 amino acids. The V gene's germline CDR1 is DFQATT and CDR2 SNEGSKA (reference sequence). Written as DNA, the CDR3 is TGCAGTGCTAGAGATCGGGCGGGGAGAGGTATTGGTAATGAGCAGTTCTTC. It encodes CSARDRAGRGIGNEQFF.

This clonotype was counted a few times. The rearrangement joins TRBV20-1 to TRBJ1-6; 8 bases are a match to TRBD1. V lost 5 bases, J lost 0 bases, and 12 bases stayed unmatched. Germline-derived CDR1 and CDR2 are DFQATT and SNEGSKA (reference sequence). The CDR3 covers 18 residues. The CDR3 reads CSAPPGPGGYSYNSPLHF. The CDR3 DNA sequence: TGCAGTGCTCCCCCCGGGCCAGGGGGCTACTCCTATAATTCACCCCTCCACTTT.

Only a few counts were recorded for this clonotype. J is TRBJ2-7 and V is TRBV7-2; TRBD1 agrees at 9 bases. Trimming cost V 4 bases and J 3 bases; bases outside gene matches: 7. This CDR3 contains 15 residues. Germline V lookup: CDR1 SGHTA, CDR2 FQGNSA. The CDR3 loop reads CASSSLGTGLYEQYF. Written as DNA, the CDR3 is TGTGCCAGCAGCTCCCTGGGGACAGGGCTCTACGAGCAGTACTTC.

The CDR3 sequence is CASSYSDSTNEKLFF. CDR3 nucleotides: TGTGCCAGCAGTTACTCGGATTCTACTAATGAAAAACTGTTTTTT. This rearrangement joins TRBV6-5 to TRBJ1-4, with D uncertain. Trimming removed 0 bases from V and 2 bases from J, with 7 bases in between. Germline V CDR1 and CDR2: MNHEY, SVGAGI. This CDR3 has 15 residues.

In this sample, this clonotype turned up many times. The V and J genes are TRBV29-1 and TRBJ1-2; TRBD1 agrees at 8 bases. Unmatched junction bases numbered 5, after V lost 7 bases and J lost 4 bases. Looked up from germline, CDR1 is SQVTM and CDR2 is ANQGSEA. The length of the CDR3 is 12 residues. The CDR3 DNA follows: TGCAGCGCCCCTGACAGGGGCTATGGCTACACCTTC. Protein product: CSAPDRGYGYTF.

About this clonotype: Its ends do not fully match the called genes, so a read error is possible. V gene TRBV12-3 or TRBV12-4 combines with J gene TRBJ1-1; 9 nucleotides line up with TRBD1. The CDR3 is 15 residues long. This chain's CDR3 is CASRGQGQGNTEASF. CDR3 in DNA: TGTGCCAGCAGGGGACAGGGACAGGGCAACACTGAAGCTTCCTTT.

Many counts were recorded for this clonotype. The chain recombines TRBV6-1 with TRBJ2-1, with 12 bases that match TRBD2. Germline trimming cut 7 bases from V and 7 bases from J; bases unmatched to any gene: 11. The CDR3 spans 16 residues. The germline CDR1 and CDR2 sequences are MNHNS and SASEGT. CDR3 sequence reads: CASTRLAGVSGNEQFF. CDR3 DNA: TGTGCCAGCACAAGACTAGCGGGAGTCTCGGGTAATGAGCAGTTCTTC.

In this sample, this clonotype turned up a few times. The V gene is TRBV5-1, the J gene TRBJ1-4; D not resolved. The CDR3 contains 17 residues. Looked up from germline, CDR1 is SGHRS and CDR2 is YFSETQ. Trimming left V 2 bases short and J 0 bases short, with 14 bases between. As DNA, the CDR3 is TGCGCCAGCAGCTTTTTAGGCCCTGCGGCAACTAATGAAAAACTGTTTTTT. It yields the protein CASSFLGPAATNEKLFF.

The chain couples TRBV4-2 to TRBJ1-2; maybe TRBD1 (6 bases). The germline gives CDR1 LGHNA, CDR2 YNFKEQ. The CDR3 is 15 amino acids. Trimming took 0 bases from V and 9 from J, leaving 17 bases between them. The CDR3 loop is CASSQEYQGRRSYTF. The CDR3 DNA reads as TGTGCCAGCAGCCAAGAGTACCAGGGGAGGCGGAGCTACACCTTC.

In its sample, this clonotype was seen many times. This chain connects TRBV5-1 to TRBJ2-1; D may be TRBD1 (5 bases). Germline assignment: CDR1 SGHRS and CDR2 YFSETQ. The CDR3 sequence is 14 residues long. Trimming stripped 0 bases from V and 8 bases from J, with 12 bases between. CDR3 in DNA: TGCGCCAGCAGCTTGGTCAGGGAAGACGATGAGCAGTTCTTC. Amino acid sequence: CASSLVREDDEQFF. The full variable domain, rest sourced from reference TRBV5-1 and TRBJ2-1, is KAGVTQTPRYLIKTRGQQVTLSCSPISGHRSVSWYQQTPGQGLQFLFEYFSETQRNKGNFPGRFSGRQFSNSRSEMNVSTLELGDSALYLCASSLVREDDEQFFGPGTRLTVL.